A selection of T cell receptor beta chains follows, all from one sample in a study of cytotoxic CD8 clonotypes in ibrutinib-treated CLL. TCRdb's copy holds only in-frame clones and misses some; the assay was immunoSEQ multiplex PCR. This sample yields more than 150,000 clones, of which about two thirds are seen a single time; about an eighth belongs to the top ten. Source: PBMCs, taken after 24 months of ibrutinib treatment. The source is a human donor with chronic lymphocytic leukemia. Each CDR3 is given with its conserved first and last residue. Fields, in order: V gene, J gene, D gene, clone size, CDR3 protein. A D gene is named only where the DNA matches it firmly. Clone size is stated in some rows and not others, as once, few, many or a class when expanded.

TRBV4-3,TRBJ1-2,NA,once,CASSHDKNYGYTF
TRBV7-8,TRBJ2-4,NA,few,CASSFSADYIQYF
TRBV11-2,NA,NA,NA,CASSLDWAGQETQYF
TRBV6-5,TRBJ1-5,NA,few,CASSFYSNQPQHF
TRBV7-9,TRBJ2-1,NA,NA,CASSLPEGTYEQFF
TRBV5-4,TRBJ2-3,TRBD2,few,CASSFTSDHTDTQYF
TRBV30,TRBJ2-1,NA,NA,CAWSVFLWGPNEQFF
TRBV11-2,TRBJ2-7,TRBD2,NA,CASSLEAGSVYEQYF
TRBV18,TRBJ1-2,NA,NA,CASSPYSQDRGYTF
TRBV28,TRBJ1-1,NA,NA,CASSLVGMNTEAFF
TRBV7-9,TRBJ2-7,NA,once,CASSIGPGGSYEQYF
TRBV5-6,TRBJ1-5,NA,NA,CASSLGRRNQPQHF
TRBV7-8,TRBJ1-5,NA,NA,CASSLVVGGGSNQPQHF
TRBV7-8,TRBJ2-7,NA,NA,CASSFWTANEQYF
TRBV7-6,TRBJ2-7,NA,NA,CASSLLPWGEQYF